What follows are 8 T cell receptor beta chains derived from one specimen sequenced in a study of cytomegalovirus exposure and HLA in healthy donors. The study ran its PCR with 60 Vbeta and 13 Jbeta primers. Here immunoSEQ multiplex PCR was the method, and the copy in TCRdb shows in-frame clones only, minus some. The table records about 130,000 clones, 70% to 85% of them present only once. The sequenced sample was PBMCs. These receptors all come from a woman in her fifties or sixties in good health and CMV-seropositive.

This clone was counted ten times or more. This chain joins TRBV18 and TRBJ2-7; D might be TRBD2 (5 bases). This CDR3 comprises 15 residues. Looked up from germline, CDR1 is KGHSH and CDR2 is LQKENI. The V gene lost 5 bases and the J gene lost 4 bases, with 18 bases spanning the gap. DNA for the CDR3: TGTGCCAGCTCATCGACGGAGGTGTATCTTTACGAGCAGTACTTC. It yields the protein CASSSTEVYLYEQYF.

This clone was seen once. Here the CDR3 DNA reads TGCGCCAGCAGCATTGGACAGGGTAGCGCTAGCCCTGAAGCTTTCTTT. It codes for CASSIGQGSASPEAFF. The J gene is TRBJ1-1, the V gene TRBV5-1, with 8 bases matching TRBD1. CDR3 size: 16 residues. The ends lost 4 bases at V and 6 bases at J; junction bases unmatched: 14. Germline CDR1 is SGHRS and CDR2 is YFSETQ.

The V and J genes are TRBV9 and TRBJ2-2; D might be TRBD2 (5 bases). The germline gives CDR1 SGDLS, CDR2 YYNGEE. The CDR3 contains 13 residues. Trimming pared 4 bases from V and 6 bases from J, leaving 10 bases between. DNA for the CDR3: TGTGCCAGCAGCCCCCTGAGGGCCGGGGAGCTGTTTTTT. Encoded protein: CASSPLRAGELFF.

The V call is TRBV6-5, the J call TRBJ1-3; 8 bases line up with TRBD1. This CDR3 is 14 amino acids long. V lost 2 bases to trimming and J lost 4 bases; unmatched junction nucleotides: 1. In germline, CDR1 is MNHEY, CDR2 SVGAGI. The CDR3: CASSYRDRGNTIYF. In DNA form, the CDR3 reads TGTGCCAGCAGTTACCGGGACAGGGGAAACACCATATATTTT.

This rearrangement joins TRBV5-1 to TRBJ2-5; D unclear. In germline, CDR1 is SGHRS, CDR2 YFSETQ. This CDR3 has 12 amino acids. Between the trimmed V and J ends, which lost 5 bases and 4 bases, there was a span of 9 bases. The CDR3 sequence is CASRADSETQYF. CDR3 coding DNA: TGCGCCAGCAGGGCCGACTCAGAGACCCAGTACTTC.

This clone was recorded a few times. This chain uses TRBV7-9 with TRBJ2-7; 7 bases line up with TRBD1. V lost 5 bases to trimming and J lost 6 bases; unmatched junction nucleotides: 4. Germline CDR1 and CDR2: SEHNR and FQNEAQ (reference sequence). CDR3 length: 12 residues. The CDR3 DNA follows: TGTGCCAGCAGCCAGACAGGGCTCGAGCAGTACTTC. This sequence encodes CASSQTGLEQYF.

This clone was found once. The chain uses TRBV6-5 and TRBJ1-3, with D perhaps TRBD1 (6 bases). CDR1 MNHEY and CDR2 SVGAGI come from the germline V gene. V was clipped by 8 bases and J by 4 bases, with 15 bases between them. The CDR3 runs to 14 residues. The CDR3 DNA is TGTGCCAGCTCGGCGGTAGGGACAGGAAACACCATATATTTT. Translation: CASSAVGTGNTIYF.

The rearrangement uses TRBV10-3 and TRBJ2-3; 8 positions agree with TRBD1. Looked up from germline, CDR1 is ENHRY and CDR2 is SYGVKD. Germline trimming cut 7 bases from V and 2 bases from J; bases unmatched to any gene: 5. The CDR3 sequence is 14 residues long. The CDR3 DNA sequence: TGTGCCATCAAGGGACAGGCGAACACAGATACGCAGTATTTT. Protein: CAIKGQANTDTQYF.